Each of the 30 T cell receptor beta chains below was sequenced from the same sample in a study of T-cell reconstitution after alpha-beta-depleted transplantation in children. For TCRbeta, the library was prepared with unique molecular identifiers. TCRdb reanalysed the PCR reads using MiXCR and keeps one entry per CDR3 protein. The sample holds 450,000 to 600,000 distinct CDR3 sequences, around 19% seen once. The sequencing here drew on PBMCs from the stem cell graft donor, taken from the stem cell graft. All receptors derive from a human donor who donated a stem cell graft to a child with acute lymphoblastic leukemia.

The rearrangement uses TRBV12-3 or TRBV12-4 and TRBJ2-7; perhaps D is TRBD1 or TRBD2 (5 bases each). The V end was cut by 3 bases, the J end by 3 bases, with 12 bases between. This CDR3 has 14 residues. The CDR3 here is CASSLGVSHYEQYF. The CDR3 DNA follows: TGTGCCAGCAGTTTGGGGGTCTCCCACTACGAGCAGTACTTC.

This clonotype was counted between two and nine times. J is TRBJ1-2 and V is TRBV10-3; maybe TRBD1 (5 bases). The germline gives CDR1 ENHRY, CDR2 SYGVKD. The CDR3 sequence is 16 residues long. Here the CDR3 reads CAILWVVDSSNYGYTF. The CDR3 DNA is TGTGCTATCCTATGGGTGGTTGACAGTTCTAACTATGGCTACACCTTC.

The table lists this clonotype with a few counts. The V and J genes are TRBV9 and TRBJ2-1; 9 bases match TRBD2. V shed 1 base and J 2 bases; nucleotides not matched to a gene: 10. The CDR3 length is 18 residues. CDR1 is SGDLS, CDR2 YYNGEE, per germline. This chain's CDR3 is CASSVTVLAGPTYNEQFF. The CDR3 bases are TGTGCCAGCAGCGTAACCGTCCTAGCGGGACCAACCTACAATGAGCAGTTCTTC.

This clonotype was seen repeatedly, ten times or more. The J gene is TRBJ2-1, the V gene TRBV5-1, with D tentatively TRBD2 (6 bases). Germline V gene lookup returns CDR1 SGHRS and CDR2 YFSETQ. The CDR3 is 15 residues long. The germline V and J ends were trimmed by 0 bases and 4 bases, with 11 bases remaining between them. CDR3 sequence: CASSLVGTYYNEQFF. CDR3 nucleotides: TGCGCCAGCAGCTTGGTAGGGACTTATTACAATGAGCAGTTCTTC.

This clonotype turned up a few times. V is TRBV12-3 or TRBV12-4 and J is TRBJ2-2; 9 bases are shared with TRBD2. The CDR3 runs 16 residues. The J segment lost 4 bases and the V segment lost 5 bases, leaving 8 bases of the junction unmatched. The CDR3 DNA reads as TGTGCCAGCAGTACCCACGGCGGGAGGGCCACCGGGGAGCTGTTTTTT. This codes for CASSTHGGRATGELFF.

This chain connects TRBV5-1 to TRBJ2-2; D remains ambiguous. Germline CDR1 is SGHRS and CDR2 is YFSETQ. The V and J ends lost 4 bases and 1 base respectively, with 11 bases between them. The CDR3 is 15 amino acids. CDR3 protein: CASSARTRNTGELFF. The CDR3 region has the DNA TGCGCCAGCAGCGCCCGGACGAGGAACACCGGGGAGCTGTTTTTT.

The chain carries TRBV5-1 and TRBJ1-1; D unclear. CDR3 length: 17 residues. From germline, CDR1 is SGHRS and CDR2 YFSETQ. Trimming took off 0 bases at V and 1 base at J, with 16 bases between the two ends. In nucleotides, the CDR3 is TGCGCCAGCAGCTTGGGGGGTTCGTATCGACCGAACACTGAAGCTTTCTTT. Amino acids: CASSLGGSYRPNTEAFF. Looking up the rest from reference TRBV5-1 and TRBJ1-1 gives the full variable domain: KAGVTQTPRYLIKTRGQQVTLSCSPISGHRSVSWYQQTPGQGLQFLFEYFSETQRNKGNFPGRFSGRQFSNSRSEMNVSTLELGDSALYLCASSLGGSYRPNTEAFFGQGTRLTVV.

This clonotype has only a few counts. Here the CDR3 DNA reads TGCAGTGCTAGGGACGAAGGTAAACAGTCTGGAAACACCATATATTTT. This gives the protein CSARDEGKQSGNTIYF. The chain joins TRBV20-1 to TRBJ1-3; D unclear. The V gene lost 3 bases and the J gene lost 1 base, with 16 bases spanning the gap. Germline values: CDR1 DFQATT, CDR2 SNEGSKA (reference sequence). This CDR3 has 16 residues.

This chain links TRBV12-3 or TRBV12-4 with TRBJ2-2; 7 bases fit TRBD1. The CDR3 totals 17 residues. Trimming cost V 6 bases and J 2 bases; bases outside gene matches: 12. The CDR3 protein is CASSPGQVYSNTGELFF. CDR3 sequence (DNA): TGTGCCAGCAGCCCTGGACAGGTCTATTCTAACACCGGGGAGCTGTTTTTT.

The chain combines TRBV9 with TRBJ1-2; 11 nucleotides agree with TRBD1. V gave up 4 bases and J gave up 5 bases; unmatched junction bases: 4. This CDR3 region has 14 residues. Germline V gene lookup returns CDR1 SGDLS and CDR2 YYNGEE. The chain's CDR3 is CASSTGQGEYGYTF. The DNA for the CDR3 is TGTGCCAGCAGCACGGGACAGGGGGAATATGGCTACACCTTC.

This clonotype occurred a few times. The chain is built from TRBV6-5 and TRBJ2-3; 7 bases are shared with TRBD2. This CDR3 spans 15 amino acids. Trimming cost V 0 bases and J 3 bases; bases outside gene matches: 3. Germline V gene sequence: CDR1 MNHEY, CDR2 SVGAGI. In DNA, the CDR3 is TGTGCCAGCAGTTACTCGCCTAGCGGTACAGATACGCAGTATTTT. Protein sequence: CASSYSPSGTDTQYF.

J is TRBJ1-2 and V is TRBV4-1; 7 bases are a match to TRBD1. The trim removed 8 bases at V and 3 bases at J, leaving 9 bases unmatched. This CDR3 is 14 amino acids long. Germline V lookup: CDR1 MGHRA, CDR2 YSYEKL. DNA of the CDR3: TGCGCCAGCGGGGCGGGACAGTCCTACTATGGCTACACCTTC. Translating it yields CASGAGQSYYGYTF.

Here the CDR3 DNA reads TGCGCCAGCAGCCGGAGTAATGAAAGGAATTCACCCCTCCACTTT. This codes for CASSRSNERNSPLHF. The chain uses TRBV5-1 and TRBJ1-6; D ambiguous. CDR1 SGHRS and CDR2 YFSETQ come from the germline V gene. With 4 bases removed from V and 7 bases from J, the gap between germline ends came to 15 bases. The CDR3 length is 15 residues.

The chain is built from TRBV5-5 and TRBJ2-7; possibly TRBD1 or TRBD2 for D (5 bases each). Germline CDR1 SGHKS, CDR2 YYEKEE (reference sequence). The CDR3 consists of 15 residues. V was trimmed by 0 bases and J by 5 bases, leaving 15 bases between them. The CDR3 sequence is CASSLGQGWGDEQYF. CDR3 DNA: TGTGCCAGCAGCTTGGGCCAGGGATGGGGAGACGAGCAGTACTTC.

The gene calls are TRBV20-1 and TRBJ1-2; the D gene is possibly TRBD1 (5 bases). The CDR3 length is 12 residues. In germline, CDR1 is DFQATT, CDR2 SNEGSKA (reference sequence). V was shortened by 4 bases and J by 9 bases, with 15 bases between the two germline ends. In DNA form, the CDR3 reads TGCAGTGCTACCCCCCAGGGAATCAGCTACACCTTC. Protein product: CSATPQGISYTF.

The chain is built from TRBV15 and TRBJ1-1, with 7 bases aligning to TRBD1. CDR1 is LNHNV, CDR2 YYDKDF, per germline (reference sequence). The CDR3 is 12 residues long. With 8 bases clipped from V and 1 base from J, the junction kept 1 base outside the gene matches. This CDR3 reads CATGQENTEAFF. DNA for the CDR3: TGTGCCACCGGACAGGAGAACACTGAAGCTTTCTTT. Combining the CDR3 with reference TRBV15 and TRBJ1-1 gives the whole variable domain DAMVIQNPRYQVTQFGKPVTLSCSQTLNHNVMYWYQQKSSQAPKLLFHYYDKDFNNEADTPDNFQSRRPNTSFCFLDIRSPGLGDTAMYLCATGQENTEAFFGQGTRLTVV.

The sample holds a few counts of this clonotype. The chain has TRBV12-3 or TRBV12-4 and TRBJ2-2, with a tentative D call TRBD1 (5 bases). This CDR3 is 14 amino acids long. Between the trimmed V and J ends, which lost 7 bases and 4 bases, there was a span of 13 bases. CDR3 sequence (DNA): TGTGCCAGCACCCTTAGGGGTTTCACCGGGGAGCTGTTTTTT. Translated: CASTLRGFTGELFF.

This sequence joins TRBV11-2 and TRBJ2-7, with D unresolved. Germline CDR1 and CDR2: SGHAT and FQNNGV. V lost 0 bases, J lost 6 bases, and 9 bases lay in between. The CDR3 has 13 amino acids. The CDR3 reads CASSLDWKVEQYF. Written as DNA, the CDR3 is TGTGCCAGCAGCTTAGATTGGAAGGTCGAGCAGTACTTC.

This clonotype was recorded at least ten times. This sequence joins TRBV5-1 and TRBJ2-1, with 7 bases that match TRBD2. The CDR3 spans 11 residues. Germline CDR1 reads SGHRS; CDR2 reads YFSETQ. V lost 4 bases and J lost 10; bases outside the gene matches: 2. In DNA, the CDR3 is TGCGCCAGCAGCGTTAGCGGGGAGCAGTTCTTC. It specifies CASSVSGEQFF. Full variable domain (rest looked up from reference TRBV5-1 and TRBJ2-1): KAGVTQTPRYLIKTRGQQVTLSCSPISGHRSVSWYQQTPGQGLQFLFEYFSETQRNKGNFPGRFSGRQFSNSRSEMNVSTLELGDSALYLCASSVSGEQFFGPGTRLTVL.

The chain combines TRBV19 with TRBJ2-5; no firm D call. The CDR3 runs 15 residues. Germline V gene sequence: CDR1 LNHDA, CDR2 SQIVND (reference sequence). V dropped 6 bases and J dropped 1 base, with 15 bases sitting between them. CDR3 DNA: TGTGCCAGTAGCCCCTTATTACAGAGCCAAGAGACCCAGTACTTC. It specifies CASSPLLQSQETQYF.

This clonotype was detected a few times. CDR3 sequence reads: CASSPGVFTGSNQPQHF. CDR3 sequence (DNA): TGCGCCAGCAGCCCTGGTGTGTTCACTGGGAGCAATCAGCCCCAGCATTTT. The chain carries TRBV5-1 and TRBJ1-5; D gene ambiguous. Germline-derived CDR1 and CDR2 are SGHRS and YFSETQ. The CDR3 is 17 amino acids. V lost 4 bases, J lost 1 base, and 18 bases lay in between.

This clonotype turned up a few times. V gene TRBV12-3 or TRBV12-4 combines with J gene TRBJ1-1; D gene ambiguous. The CDR3 contains 15 residues. The V end was cut by 2 bases, the J end by 4 bases, with 14 bases between. CDR3 coding DNA: TGTGCCAGCAGTTTAAGGCACGCCTTCGGCACTGAAGCTTTCTTT. This codes for CASSLRHAFGTEAFF.

The chain employs TRBV27 and TRBJ2-7; D tentatively fits TRBD1 or TRBD2 (7 bases each). The CDR3 loop spans 13 amino acids. Per the germline V gene, CDR1 is MNHEY and CDR2 is SMNVEV (reference sequence). Between the trimmed V and J ends, which lost 6 bases and 4 bases, there was a span of 13 bases. CDR3 sequence: CASSQGGVYEQYF. The CDR3 DNA reads as TGTGCCAGCAGCCAGGGGGGGGTTTACGAGCAGTACTTC.

This clonotype was observed a few times. The chain joins TRBV27 to TRBJ1-1; 9 positions match TRBD1. Germline V CDR1 and CDR2: MNHEY, SMNVEV (reference sequence). The trim removed 0 bases at V and 6 bases at J, leaving 5 bases unmatched. The length of the CDR3 is 15 residues. The CDR3 loop reads CASSLSTQGASEAFF. CDR3 bases: TGTGCCAGCAGTTTATCGACACAGGGGGCTTCTGAAGCTTTCTTT.

The chain employs TRBV5-1 and TRBJ2-3, with TRBD2 matching 7 bases. The length of the CDR3 is 16 residues. V lost 3 bases and J lost 0; bases outside the gene matches: 7. Germline loops: CDR1 SGHRS, CDR2 YFSETQ. The CDR3 sequence: CASSSRREGSTDTQYF. CDR3 coding DNA: TGCGCCAGCAGCTCCCGGAGGGAGGGGAGCACAGATACGCAGTATTTT.

In this sample, this clonotype turned up once. The CDR3 region is CSARTSGISYEQYF. In DNA form, the CDR3 reads TGCAGTGCTCGGACTAGCGGGATTTCCTACGAGCAGTACTTC. The chain recombines TRBV20-1 with TRBJ2-7, with 12 bases identical to TRBD2. The CDR3 is 14 amino acids. V lost 5 bases to trimming and J lost 1 base; unmatched junction nucleotides: 3. CDR1 is DFQATT and CDR2 is SNEGSKA in the germline V gene (reference sequence).

The gene calls are TRBV19 and TRBJ1-1, with D possibly being TRBD1 (6 bases). Per the germline V gene, CDR1 is LNHDA and CDR2 is SQIVND (reference sequence). The V end lost 1 base, the J end lost 8 bases, and 11 bases lay between the germline ends. The length of the CDR3 is 13 residues. The CDR3 protein is CASSIGGAAEAFF. CDR3 nucleotides: TGTGCCAGTAGTATAGGGGGGGCGGCCGAAGCTTTCTTT.

Only a few counts were recorded for this clonotype. This rearrangement joins TRBV9 to TRBJ2-7, with D unresolved. This CDR3 spans 14 amino acids. V gave up 0 bases and J gave up 0 bases, with 7 bases separating them. The germline gives CDR1 SGDLS, CDR2 YYNGEE. This CDR3 reads CASSVGHTSYEQYF. The CDR3 region has the DNA TGTGCCAGCAGCGTAGGTCATACCTCCTACGAGCAGTACTTC.

The genes are TRBV20-1 and TRBJ2-7; 8 positions match TRBD2. CDR3 length: 13 residues. CDR1 is DFQATT and CDR2 is SNEGSKA in the germline V gene (reference sequence). V lost 5 bases and J lost 2; bases outside the gene matches: 5. Here the CDR3 DNA reads TGCAGTGCTTACCGGCGGGAGGCCTACGAGCAGTACTTC. It codes for CSAYRREAYEQYF.

This clonotype was counted only a few times. V is TRBV5-1 and J is TRBJ2-7, with a possible D match to TRBD2 (6 bases). Trimming pared 4 bases from V and 1 base from J, leaving 15 bases between. The CDR3 covers 15 residues. Germline lookup yields CDR1 SGHRS and CDR2 YFSETQ. In DNA, the CDR3 is TGCGCCAGCAGCCCATATCTAGGGACTTCCTACGAGCAGTACTTC. It translates to CASSPYLGTSYEQYF.